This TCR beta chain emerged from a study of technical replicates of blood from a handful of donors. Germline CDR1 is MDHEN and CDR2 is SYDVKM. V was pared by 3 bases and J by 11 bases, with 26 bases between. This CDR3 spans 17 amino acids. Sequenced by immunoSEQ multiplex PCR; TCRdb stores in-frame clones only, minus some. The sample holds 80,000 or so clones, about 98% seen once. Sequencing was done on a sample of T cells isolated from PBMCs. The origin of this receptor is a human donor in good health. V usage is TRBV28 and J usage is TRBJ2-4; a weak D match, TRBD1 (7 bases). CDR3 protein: CASSFNRGGWPHNVQYF. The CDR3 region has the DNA TGTGCCAGCAGTTTTAACAGGGGAGGATGGCCCCACAATGTTCAGTACTTC.